A single T cell receptor (beta chain) is shown here with its context. Antigen unknown. This entry is derived from a study of cytomegalovirus exposure and HLA in healthy donors. The PCR used 60 Vbeta and 13 Jbeta primers. Measured with immunoSEQ multiplex PCR; TCRdb has only the in-frame clones, and not every one. The table lists 100,000 to 150,000 clones, roughly 66% of them singletons. Study-level results: There were about 160 TCR beta chains listed as cytomegalovirus-associated. Many donors shared some public TCRs, even though most TCR sequences were rare.

The donors gave bone marrow, and they were healthy. V was trimmed by 6 bases and J by 10 bases, leaving 15 bases between them. This CDR3 has 12 amino acids. The germline gives CDR1 SNHLY, CDR2 FYNNEI. Sequencing input: PBMCs. The origin of this receptor is a man between 60 and 70 years old in good health and CMV-seropositive. This chain links TRBV2 with TRBJ1-1; possible D gene TRBD1, 6 bases. This CDR3 reads CASSLPLGAAFF. CDR3 coding DNA: TGTGCCAGCAGCTTGCCCTTGGGGGCAGCTTTCTTT. Variable domain in full (rest from reference TRBV2 and TRBJ1-1): EPEVTQTPSHQVTQMGQEVILRCVPISNHLYFYWYRQILGQKVEFLVSFYNNEISEKSEIFDDQFSVERPDGSNFTLKIRSTKLEDSAMYFCASSLPLGAAFFGQGTRLTVV.